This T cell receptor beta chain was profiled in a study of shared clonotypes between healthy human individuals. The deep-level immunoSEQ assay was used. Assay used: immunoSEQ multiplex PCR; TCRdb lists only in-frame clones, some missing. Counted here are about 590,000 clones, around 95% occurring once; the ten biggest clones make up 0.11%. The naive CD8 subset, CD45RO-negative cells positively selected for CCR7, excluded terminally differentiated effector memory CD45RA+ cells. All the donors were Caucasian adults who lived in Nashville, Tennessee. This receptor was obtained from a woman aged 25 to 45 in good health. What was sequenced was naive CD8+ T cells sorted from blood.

CDR3 sequence reads: CASSLSFVSWARTAYEQYF. In nucleotides, the CDR3 is TGTGCCAGCAGTTTATCCTTTGTGAGTTGGGCCCGGACCGCCTACGAGCAGTACTTC. The V call is TRBV27, the J call TRBJ2-7, with D unclear. V was pared by 0 bases and J by 2 bases, with 23 bases between. Germline CDR1 is MNHEY and CDR2 is SMNVEV (reference sequence). CDR3 length: 19 amino acids.